This T cell receptor (beta chain) was obtained from a study of cytomegalovirus exposure and HLA in healthy donors. General study results and limits: In an earlier analysis, about 87% or about 30%: the productive usage of most TCR beta V segments. A later analysis found that most CMV-associated TCR beta chains appeared HLA-restricted. More clonal expansion characterized HLA-associated TCR beta chains than equally common others in a later analysis.

It was with 60 Vbeta and 13 Jbeta primers that the PCR ran. Per the original methods: The count from a later analysis was some 83 million unique TCR beta chains, about 10 million of them shared. The table came from immunoSEQ multiplex PCR; TCRdb's copy has only in-frame clones and leaves some out. The V and J calls and clone size were taken over from that table, and D and trimming were inferred from the DNA. The sample records 180,000 or so clones, 86% being singletons. Worth noting for this clone: Its cognate antigen is unknown.

Germline CDR1 and CDR2: SGHNT and YYREEE (reference sequence). Trimming pared 4 bases from V and 6 bases from J, leaving 11 bases between. The CDR3 length is 13 residues. Sequences were obtained from PBMCs. This chain joins TRBV5-4 and TRBJ1-5; D unclear. This TCR came from a woman under 40 in good health and CMV-seronegative. The CDR3 sequence: CASSEFPGQPQHF. The CDR3 bases are TGTGCCAGCAGCGAGTTTCCGGGTCAGCCCCAGCATTTT. Combining the CDR3 with reference TRBV5-4 and TRBJ1-5 gives the whole variable domain ETGVTQSPTHLIKTRGQQVTLRCSSQSGHNTVSWYQQALGQGPQFIFQYYREEENGRGNFPPRFSGLQFPNYSSELNVNALELDDSALYLCASSEFPGQPQHFGDGTRLSIL.